This record concerns one T cell receptor beta chain sequence. Its antigen remains unknown. The CDR3 contains 18 residues. The germline V gene encodes CDR1 SGDLS and CDR2 YYNGEE. Trimming at V came to 1 base and at J to 4 bases, leaving 10 bases not matched to a gene. This record belongs to a study of Ad26.COV2.S vaccination and SARS-CoV-2 variants. About the research overall: Into the muscle, Ad26.COV2.S was dosed once or twice, 56 days apart.

TCRdb keeps only in-frame clones here, not all; method: immunoSEQ multiplex PCR. Of 300,000 to 400,000 clones listed, about 82% are singletons. Regarding the study as a whole: Comparable non-spike TCR breadth was observed in vaccine and placebo recipients.

This sample's treatment: around 19 received Ad26.COV2.S at low or high dose, single or two shots; 5 received placebo; per-sample allocation not given. All samples were drawn on day 63, counting from the first vaccine or placebo injection. Donor was an adult aged 18-55 years in Boston. Participants' vaccine, an Ad26 vector, delivered Wuhan-strain SARS-CoV-2 spike. The sample was peripheral blood, taken in a trial of Ad26.COV2.S vaccine versus placebo. The clonotype was recovered from a person aged 18-60 years who received the Ad26.COV2.S COVID-19 vaccine or a placebo. This rearrangement joins TRBV9 to TRBJ2-5; 13 bases line up with TRBD2. The CDR3 region has the DNA TGTGCCAGCAGCGTAACGTCGGGACTAGCGGGGTCCGGAGAGACCCAGTACTTC. Its translation is CASSVTSGLAGSGETQYF. The variable domain in full, completed from reference TRBV9 and TRBJ2-5, reads DSGVTQTPKHLITATGQRVTLRCSPRSGDLSVYWYQQSLDQGLQFLIQYYNGEERAKGNILERFSAQQFPDLHSELNLSSLELGDSALYFCASSVTSGLAGSGETQYFGPGTRLLVL.